This TCR beta chain was captured by sequencing in a study of blood T cell repertoires in COVID-19. Study information: COVID-19 samples, acute and convalescent, were from the United States, Italy and Spain. The analysed material was cDNA or gDNA that came from T cells, B-cell-depleted T cells, or PBMCs.

Authors' analysis steps: Amplification from reference gene primers served as the basis for estimated nucleated cell counts. The assay was immunoSEQ multiplex PCR, and TCRdb's table has in-frame clones only and misses some. That table is the source of V, J and clone size, and D and trimming were worked out from the DNA. The sample has roughly 190,000 clones; 76% are singletons. V shed 4 bases and J shed 4 bases, with 8 bases lying between them. Germline values: CDR1 WSHSY, CDR2 SAAADI. The CDR3 contains 13 residues. This TCR came from a woman between 50 and 59 years old with active or convalescent COVID-19. V is TRBV10-2 and J is TRBJ1-5, with a possible D match to TRBD1 (6 bases). The sequencing sample was made of peripheral blood. The CDR3 reads CASSGTENQPQHF. DNA for the CDR3: TGCGCCAGCAGTGGGACAGAGAATCAGCCCCAGCATTTT.